Given below is one T cell receptor (beta chain) in context. Its target is unknown. With 60 Vbeta and 13 Jbeta primers, the PCR was carried out. Assay used: immunoSEQ multiplex PCR; TCRdb lists only in-frame clones, some missing. The sample shows 200,000 to 250,000 clones, 75% to 85% of them seen only once. The record originates from a study of cytomegalovirus exposure and HLA in healthy donors. Study-level findings and limits: In a later analysis, CMV-associated beta chains were mostly HLA-associated, it appeared. Association with HLA alleles at 0.05 false discovery rate was found for roughly 17,000 TCR beta sequences in a later analysis. Roughly uniform depth of sequencing across donors was assumed in presence/absence analyses.

From germline, CDR1 is SGHVS and CDR2 FNYEAQ. The CDR3 is 15 amino acids. The TCR comes from a girl aged 10 to 17 in good health and CMV-seronegative. The sequencing input was PBMCs. The gene calls are TRBV7-6 and TRBJ2-5, with 9 positions matching TRBD1. The J call may not be correct, given that the DNA end is closer to TRBJ2-7. The CDR3 here is CASSLRGTGTYEQYF. CDR3 DNA: TGTGCCAGCAGCTTAAGGGGGACAGGGACCTACGAGCAGTACTTC.